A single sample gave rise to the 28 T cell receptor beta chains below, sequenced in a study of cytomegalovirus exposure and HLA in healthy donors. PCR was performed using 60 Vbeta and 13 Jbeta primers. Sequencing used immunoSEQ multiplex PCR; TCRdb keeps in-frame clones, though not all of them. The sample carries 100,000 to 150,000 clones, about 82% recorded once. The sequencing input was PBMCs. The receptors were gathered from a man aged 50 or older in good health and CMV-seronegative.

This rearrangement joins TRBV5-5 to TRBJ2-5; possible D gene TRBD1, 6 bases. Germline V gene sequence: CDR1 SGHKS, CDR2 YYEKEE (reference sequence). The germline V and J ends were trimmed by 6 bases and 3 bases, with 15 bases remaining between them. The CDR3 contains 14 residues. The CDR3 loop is CASTPQDSKETQYF. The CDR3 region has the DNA TGTGCCAGCACCCCACAGGACAGCAAAGAGACCCAGTACTTC.

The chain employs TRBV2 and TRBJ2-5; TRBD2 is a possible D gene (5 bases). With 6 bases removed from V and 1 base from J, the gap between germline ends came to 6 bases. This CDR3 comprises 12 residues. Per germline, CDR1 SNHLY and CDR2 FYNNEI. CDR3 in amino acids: CASRGSQETQYF. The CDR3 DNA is TGTGCCAGCAGGGGGAGCCAAGAGACCCAGTACTTC.

In DNA, the CDR3 is TGTGCCAGCAGTGAAAAGCGACAGGCCTATGGCTACACCTTC. This translates into CASSEKRQAYGYTF. V gene TRBV6-1 combines with J gene TRBJ1-2; maybe TRBD1 (6 bases). The CDR3 sequence is 14 residues long. Trimming pared 2 bases from V and 4 bases from J, leaving 11 bases between. Germline V gene sequence: CDR1 MNHNS, CDR2 SASEGT.

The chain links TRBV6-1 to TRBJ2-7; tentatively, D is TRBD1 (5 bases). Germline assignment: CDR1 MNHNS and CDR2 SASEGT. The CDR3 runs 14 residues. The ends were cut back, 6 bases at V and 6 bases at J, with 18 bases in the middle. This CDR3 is CASRPRGASGEQYV. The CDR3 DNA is TGTGCCAGCAGACCTCGTGGGGCCAGTGGCGAGCAGTACGTC.

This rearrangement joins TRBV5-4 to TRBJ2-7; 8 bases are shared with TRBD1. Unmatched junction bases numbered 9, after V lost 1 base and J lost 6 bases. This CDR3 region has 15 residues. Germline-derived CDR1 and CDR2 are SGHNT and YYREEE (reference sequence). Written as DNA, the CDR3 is TGTGCCAGCAGCTTGTCGCAGGGGGCGATCGCCGAGCAGTACTTC. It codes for CASSLSQGAIAEQYF.

CDR3 coding DNA: TGTGCCAGCAGTCACCAGGGGGGCTTCAATCAGCCCCAGCATTTT. This codes for CASSHQGGFNQPQHF. The J gene is TRBJ1-5, the V gene TRBV6-6; TRBD1 matches at 7 bases. Germline CDR1 MNHNY, CDR2 SVGAGI (reference sequence). The CDR3 has 15 amino acids. J gave up 3 bases and V 5 bases, and 7 bases lay outside the gene matches.

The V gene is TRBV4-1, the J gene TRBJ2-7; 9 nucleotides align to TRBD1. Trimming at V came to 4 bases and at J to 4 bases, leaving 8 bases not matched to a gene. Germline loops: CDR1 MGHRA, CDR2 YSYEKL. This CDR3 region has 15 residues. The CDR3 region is CASSRGQGGVYEQYF. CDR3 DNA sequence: TGCGCCAGCAGCCGGGGACAGGGAGGGGTTTACGAGCAGTACTTC.

CDR3 sequence: CASSYSESYEQYF. CDR3 coding DNA: TGTGCCAGCAGTTACTCGGAGTCCTACGAGCAGTACTTC. The rearrangement uses TRBV6-5 and TRBJ2-7, with D hard to call. The germline CDR1 and CDR2 sequences are MNHEY and SVGAGI. The V end was cut by 0 bases, the J end by 1 base, with 4 bases between. The CDR3 is made up of 13 amino acids.

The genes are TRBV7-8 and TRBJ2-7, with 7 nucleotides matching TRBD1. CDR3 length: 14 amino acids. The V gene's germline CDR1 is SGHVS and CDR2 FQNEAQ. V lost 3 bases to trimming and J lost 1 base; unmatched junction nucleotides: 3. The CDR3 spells CASSLLDRSYEQYV. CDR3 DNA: TGTGCCAGCAGCTTGTTGGACAGGTCCTACGAGCAGTACGTC.

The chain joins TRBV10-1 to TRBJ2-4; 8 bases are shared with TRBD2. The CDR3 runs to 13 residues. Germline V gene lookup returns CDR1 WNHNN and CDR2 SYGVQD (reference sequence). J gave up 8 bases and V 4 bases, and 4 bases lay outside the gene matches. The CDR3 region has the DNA TGCGCCAGCAGTGCGTCCGGGGGGGACATTCAGTACTTC. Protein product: CASSASGGDIQYF.

The CDR3 region has the DNA TGTGCCAGCAGTTCGGGGGGATCCCGCGAGCAGTTCTTC. This gives the protein CASSSGGSREQFF. The chain couples TRBV6-6 to TRBJ2-1, with 7 nucleotides matching TRBD2. The J segment lost 10 bases and the V segment lost 4 bases, leaving 7 bases of the junction unmatched. The CDR3 spans 13 residues. The germline gives CDR1 MNHNY, CDR2 SVGAGI (reference sequence).

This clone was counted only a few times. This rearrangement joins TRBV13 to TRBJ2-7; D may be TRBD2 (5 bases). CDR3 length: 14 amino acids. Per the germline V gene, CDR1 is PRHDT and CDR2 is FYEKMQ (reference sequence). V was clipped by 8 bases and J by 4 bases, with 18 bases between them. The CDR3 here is CASARREPPYEQYV. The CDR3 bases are TGTGCCAGCGCCCGTCGGGAACCACCTTACGAGCAGTACGTC.

CDR3 amino acids: CASSFSGTGPEQYF. CDR3 DNA: TGTGCCAGCAGTTTCTCCGGGACAGGGCCCGAGCAGTACTTC. V usage is TRBV28 and J usage is TRBJ2-7; 9 bases fit TRBD1. The CDR3 is 14 residues long. The V and J ends lost 3 bases and 6 bases, in that order; junction bases with no gene match: 6. Germline V gives CDR1 MDHEN, CDR2 SYDVKM.

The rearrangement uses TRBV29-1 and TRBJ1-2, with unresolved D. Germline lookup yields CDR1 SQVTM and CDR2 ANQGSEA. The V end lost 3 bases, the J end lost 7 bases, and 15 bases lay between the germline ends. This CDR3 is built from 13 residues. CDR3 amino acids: CSVDRPAPGGYTF. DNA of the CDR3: TGCAGCGTTGATCGACCCGCTCCAGGTGGCTACACCTTC.

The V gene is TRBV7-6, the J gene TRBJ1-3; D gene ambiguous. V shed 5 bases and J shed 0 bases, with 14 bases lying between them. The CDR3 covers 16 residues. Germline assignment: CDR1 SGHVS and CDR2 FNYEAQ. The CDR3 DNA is TGTGCCAGCAGCGTACAGCCTCCGAGCTCTGGAAACACCATATATTTT. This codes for CASSVQPPSSGNTIYF. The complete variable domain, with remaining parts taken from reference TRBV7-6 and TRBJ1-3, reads GAGVSQSPRYKVTKRGQDVALRCDPISGHVSLYWYRQALGQGPEFLTYFNYEAQQDKSGLPNDRFSAERPEGSISTLTIQRTEQRDSAMYRCASSVQPPSSGNTIYFGEGSWLTVV.

The CDR3 is CASSAGTGDTGELFF. The CDR3, as DNA: TGTGCCAGCAGCGCCGGGACAGGGGACACCGGGGAGCTGTTTTTT. The V call is TRBV7-3, the J call TRBJ2-2, with 10 bases fitting TRBD1. The CDR3 sequence is 15 residues long. Looked up from germline, CDR1 is SGHTA and CDR2 is FQGTGA. Germline trimming cut 5 bases from V and 3 bases from J; bases unmatched to any gene: 3.

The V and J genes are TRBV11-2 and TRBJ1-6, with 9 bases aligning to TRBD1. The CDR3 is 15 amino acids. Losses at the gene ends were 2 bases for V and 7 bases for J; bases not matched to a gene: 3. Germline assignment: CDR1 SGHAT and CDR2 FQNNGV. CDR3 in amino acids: CASSLTGGRNSPLHF. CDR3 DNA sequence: TGTGCCAGCAGCTTAACAGGGGGCCGCAATTCACCCCTCCACTTT.

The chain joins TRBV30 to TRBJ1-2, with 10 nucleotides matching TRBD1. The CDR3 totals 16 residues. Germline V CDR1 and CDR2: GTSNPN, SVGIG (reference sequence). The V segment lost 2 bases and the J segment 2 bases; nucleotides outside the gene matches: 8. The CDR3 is CAWSLGQGNINYGYTF. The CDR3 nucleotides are TGTGCCTGGAGTCTGGGACAGGGGAATATAAACTATGGCTACACCTTC.

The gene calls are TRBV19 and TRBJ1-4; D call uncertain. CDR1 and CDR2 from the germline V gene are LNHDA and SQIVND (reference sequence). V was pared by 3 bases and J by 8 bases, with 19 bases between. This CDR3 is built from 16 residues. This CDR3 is CASSINPGGEGEKLFF. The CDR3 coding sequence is TGTGCCAGTAGTATCAACCCAGGAGGCGAAGGGGAAAAACTGTTTTTT.

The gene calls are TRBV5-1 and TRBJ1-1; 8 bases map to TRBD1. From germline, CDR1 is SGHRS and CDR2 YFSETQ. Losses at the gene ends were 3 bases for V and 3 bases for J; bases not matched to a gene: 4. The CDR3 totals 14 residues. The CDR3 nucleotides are TGCGCCAGCAGCTCGGAGACAGGGGACACTGAAGCTTTCTTT. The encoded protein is CASSSETGDTEAFF.

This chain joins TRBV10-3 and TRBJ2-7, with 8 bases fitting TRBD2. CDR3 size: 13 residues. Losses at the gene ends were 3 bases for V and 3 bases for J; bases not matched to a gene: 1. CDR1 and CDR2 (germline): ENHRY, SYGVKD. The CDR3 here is CAISEGTSYEQYV. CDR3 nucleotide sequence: TGTGCCATCAGTGAAGGGACTAGCTACGAGCAGTACGTC.

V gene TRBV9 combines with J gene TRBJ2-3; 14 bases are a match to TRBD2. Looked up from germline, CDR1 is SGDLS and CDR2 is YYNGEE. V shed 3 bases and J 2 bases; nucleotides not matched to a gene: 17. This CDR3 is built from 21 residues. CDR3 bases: TGTGCCAGCAGCGCCCGACCTGGGACTAGCGGGGGCATACCAATCACAGATACGCAGTATTTT. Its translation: CASSARPGTSGGIPITDTQYF.

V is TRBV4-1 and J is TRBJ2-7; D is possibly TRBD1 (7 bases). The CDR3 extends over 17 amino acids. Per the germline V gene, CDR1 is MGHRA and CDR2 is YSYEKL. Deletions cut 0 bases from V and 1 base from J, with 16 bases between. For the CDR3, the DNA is TGCGCCAGCAGCCAAGAATGGTCCAGGGGGGAATCCTACGAGCAGTACTTC. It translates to CASSQEWSRGESYEQYF.

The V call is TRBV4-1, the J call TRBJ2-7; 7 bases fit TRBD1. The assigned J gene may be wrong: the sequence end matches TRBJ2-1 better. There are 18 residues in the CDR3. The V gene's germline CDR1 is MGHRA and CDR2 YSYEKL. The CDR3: CASSQTGAYRGSYNEQFF. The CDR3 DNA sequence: TGCGCCAGCAGCCAAACTGGAGCGTACAGGGGCTCCTACAATGAGCAGTTCTTC.

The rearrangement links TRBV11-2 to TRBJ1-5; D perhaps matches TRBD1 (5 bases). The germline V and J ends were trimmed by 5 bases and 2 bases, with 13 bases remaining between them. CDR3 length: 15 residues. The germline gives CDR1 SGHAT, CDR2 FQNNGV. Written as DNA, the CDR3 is TGTGCCAGCAGCCGTGGGGGGGAGGGCAATCAGCCCCAGCATTTT. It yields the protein CASSRGGEGNQPQHF.

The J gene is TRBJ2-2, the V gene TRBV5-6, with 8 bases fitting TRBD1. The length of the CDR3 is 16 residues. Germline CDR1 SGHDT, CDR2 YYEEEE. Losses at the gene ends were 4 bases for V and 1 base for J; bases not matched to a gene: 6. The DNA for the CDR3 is TGTGCCAGCAGCCCGTGGACAGGGATGAACACCGGGGAGCTGTTTTTT. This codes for CASSPWTGMNTGELFF.

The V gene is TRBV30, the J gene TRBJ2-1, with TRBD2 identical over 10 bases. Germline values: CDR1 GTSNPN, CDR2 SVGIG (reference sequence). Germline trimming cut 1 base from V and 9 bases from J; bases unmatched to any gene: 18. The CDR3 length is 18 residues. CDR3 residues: CAWSDTGLAVGRGTEQFF. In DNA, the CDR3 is TGTGCCTGGAGTGACACCGGACTAGCGGTCGGTAGGGGGACTGAGCAGTTCTTC.

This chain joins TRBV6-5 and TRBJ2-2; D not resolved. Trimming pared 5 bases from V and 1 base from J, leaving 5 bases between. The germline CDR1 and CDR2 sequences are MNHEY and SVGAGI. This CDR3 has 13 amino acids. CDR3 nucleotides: TGTGCCAGCAGTGACAAGAACACCGGGGAGCTGTTTTTT. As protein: CASSDKNTGELFF.